Sequencing of this T cell receptor beta chain was carried out in a study of blood T cell repertoires in COVID-19. The overall study: There were acute and convalescent COVID-19 samples, and they came from the United States, Italy and Spain. PBMCs, B-cell-depleted T cells, or T cells provided the cDNA or gDNA that made up the material.

The CDR3 contains 13 residues. V was shortened by 0 bases and J by 2 bases, with 4 bases between the two germline ends. Looked up from germline, CDR1 is ENHRY and CDR2 is SYGVKD. Under the authors' procedure: Estimated nucleated cell counts came from reference gene primer amplification. Clones were sequenced by immunoSEQ multiplex PCR, and TCRdb holds only the in-frame ones, with some missing. The V and J calls and clone size are taken from that table; D and trimming were inferred from the DNA. This table holds more than 85,000 clones, more than 75% found once. This TCR was sampled from a human donor in a cohort sampled during active COVID-19. Material: peripheral blood. V is TRBV10-3 and J is TRBJ1-2; no firm D call. As DNA, the CDR3 is TGTGCCATCAGTGAGTCGCAGAACTATGGCTACACCTTC. It codes for CAISESQNYGYTF.